The T cell receptor (beta chain) described here comes from a study of blood T cell repertoires in COVID-19. Study information: Samples representing acute and convalescent COVID-19 were sourced from the United States, Italy and Spain. Sources were T cells, B-cell-depleted T cells, or PBMCs; the material itself was cDNA or gDNA.

The V end lost 4 bases, the J end lost 0 bases, and 15 bases lay between the germline ends. Looked up from germline, CDR1 is LNHDA and CDR2 is SQIVND (reference sequence). The length of the CDR3 is 16 residues. How the authors handled the data: Researchers report that nucleated cell counts were estimated from reference gene primer amplification. Profiled with immunoSEQ multiplex PCR; TCRdb holds only in-frame clones, not every one. V and J calls and clone size are those listed in that table; D and trimming were worked out from the DNA. The sample consists of about 19,000 clones, 85% of them appearing once.

This sequence joins TRBV19 and TRBJ1-1, with TRBD1 as a possible D gene (5 bases). The receptor was derived from a man older than 75 with acute or convalescent COVID-19. The sequenced material came from peripheral blood. The CDR3 nucleotides are TGTGCCAGTAGTAGGGGGGGAAGCCACCTGAACACTGAAGCTTTCTTT. Its translation is CASSRGGSHLNTEAFF.